The TCR beta chain described here comes from a study of blood T cell repertoires in COVID-19. Looking at the study overall: Samples representing acute and convalescent COVID-19 were sourced from the United States, Italy and Spain. Sources were T cells, B-cell-depleted T cells, or PBMCs; the material itself was cDNA or gDNA.

The CDR3 runs to 17 residues. V lost 4 bases to trimming and J lost 0 bases, with 17 bases between them. Germline V CDR1 and CDR2: SGHRS, YFSETQ. Authors' processing steps: Quantification of nucleated cells was approximated via reference gene primer amplification. TCRdb keeps only in-frame clones here, not all; method: immunoSEQ multiplex PCR. V, J and clone size were drawn from that table, and D and trimming were deduced from the DNA. This table holds around 180,000 clones, about four fifths found once. The receptor's source is a man in his sixties or seventies with active or convalescent COVID-19. Sequenced input: peripheral blood. The chain employs TRBV5-1 and TRBJ1-3, with D possibly TRBD1 on 6 matching bases. CDR3: CASSRTGTNRSGNTIYF. The CDR3 coding sequence is TGCGCCAGCAGCCGGACCGGGACAAACCGCTCTGGAAACACCATATATTTT.